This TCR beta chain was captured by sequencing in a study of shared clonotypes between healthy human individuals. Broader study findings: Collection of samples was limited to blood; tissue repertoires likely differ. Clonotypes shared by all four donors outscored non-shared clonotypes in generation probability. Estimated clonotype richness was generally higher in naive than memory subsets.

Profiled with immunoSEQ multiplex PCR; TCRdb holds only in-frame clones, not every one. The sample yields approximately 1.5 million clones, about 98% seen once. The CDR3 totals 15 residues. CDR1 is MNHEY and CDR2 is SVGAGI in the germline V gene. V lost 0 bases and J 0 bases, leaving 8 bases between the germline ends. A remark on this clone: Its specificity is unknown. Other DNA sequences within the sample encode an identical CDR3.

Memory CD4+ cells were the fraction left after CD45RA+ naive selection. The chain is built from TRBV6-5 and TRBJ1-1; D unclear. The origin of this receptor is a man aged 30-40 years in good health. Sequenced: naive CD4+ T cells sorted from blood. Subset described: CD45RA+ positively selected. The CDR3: CASSYSSRMNTEAFF. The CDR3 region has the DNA TGTGCCAGCAGTTACTCGAGCAGGATGAACACTGAAGCTTTCTTT.